Listed here is a single TCR beta chain. Antigen unknown. The record originates from a study of siplizumab effects on memory and regulatory T cells. Whole-study findings and limits: Researchers did not confirm the suppressive function of proliferating Tregs from siplizumab cultures. Fewer alloreactive sequences mapped to unstimulated CD4+ memory cells under siplizumab.

The ends lost 5 bases at V and 6 bases at J; junction bases unmatched: 13. CDR3 size: 17 residues. CDR1 and CDR2 from the germline V gene are SQVTM and ANQGSEA. Repertoires were generated with immunoSEQ multiplex PCR, while TCRdb's copy carries only in-frame clones and drops some. The data contain 85,000 to 130,000 clones, 92% of them singletons. This receptor was obtained from a human donor in good health. The V call is TRBV29-1, the J call TRBJ2-3; 14 bases are a match to TRBD2. Material: Tregs sorted from blood. The CDR3 loop is CSVRTSGRRVRSDTQYF. The CDR3 DNA follows: TGCAGCGTTAGGACTAGCGGGAGGAGGGTCAGGTCTGATACGCAGTATTTT.